A single TCR beta chain is shown here with its context. Trimming took 5 bases from V and 0 from J, leaving 11 bases between them. Germline lookup yields CDR1 SGHTA and CDR2 FQGNSA. There are 14 residues in the CDR3. This sample is drawn from a study of cytomegalovirus exposure and HLA in healthy donors. Both 60 Vbeta primers and 13 Jbeta primers went into the PCR. Sequenced by immunoSEQ multiplex PCR; TCRdb stores in-frame clones only, minus some. The sample carries approximately 190,000 clones, 81% recorded once. Material for sequencing was PBMCs. The rearrangement uses TRBV7-2 and TRBJ2-7; D is perhaps TRBD2 (5 bases). This clonotype was sampled from a man between 40 and 49 years old in good health and CMV-seropositive. CDR3 DNA sequence: TGTGCCAGCAGCCCGATCCGGGGCTCCTACGAGCAGTACTTC. As protein: CASSPIRGSYEQYF.